This T cell receptor beta chain derives from a study of blood T cell repertoires in COVID-19. Worth noting for this clone: At one end the junction does not follow the germline gene, possibly because of a read error.

Only in-frame clones appear in the TCRdb table, and some are missing; sequencing was by immunoSEQ multiplex PCR. The repertoire has 220,000 or so clones, about four fifths of them found once; the top ten carry approximately 3.8%. Sequencing input: peripheral blood. The sequence was obtained from a woman over 75 with acute or convalescent COVID-19.

This CDR3 is CASSLRDTQYF. In DNA form, the CDR3 reads TGTGCTAGCAGCTTACGAGATACGCAGTATTTT. V gene TRBV7-2 combines with J gene TRBJ2-3; D is unresolved. Per the germline V gene, CDR1 is SGHTA and CDR2 is FQGNSA. This CDR3 is built from 11 residues.